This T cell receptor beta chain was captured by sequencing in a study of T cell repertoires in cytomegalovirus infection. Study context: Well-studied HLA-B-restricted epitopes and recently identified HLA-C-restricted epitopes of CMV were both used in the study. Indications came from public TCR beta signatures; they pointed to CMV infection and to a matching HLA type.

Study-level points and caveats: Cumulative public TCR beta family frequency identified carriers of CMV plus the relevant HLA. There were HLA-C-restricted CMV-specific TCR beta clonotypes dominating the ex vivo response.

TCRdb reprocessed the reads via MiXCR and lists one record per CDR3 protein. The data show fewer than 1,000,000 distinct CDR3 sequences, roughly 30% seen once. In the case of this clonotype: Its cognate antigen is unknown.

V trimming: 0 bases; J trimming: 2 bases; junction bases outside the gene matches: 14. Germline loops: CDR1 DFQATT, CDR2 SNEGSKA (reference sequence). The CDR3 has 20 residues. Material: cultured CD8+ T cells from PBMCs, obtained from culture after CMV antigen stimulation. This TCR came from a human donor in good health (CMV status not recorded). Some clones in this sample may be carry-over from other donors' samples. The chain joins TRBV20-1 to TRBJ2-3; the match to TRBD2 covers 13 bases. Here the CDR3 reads CSARDSGLAGLYSPTDTQYF. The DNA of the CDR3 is TGCAGTGCTAGAGATTCGGGACTAGCGGGGTTATATTCCCCCACAGATACGCAGTATTTT.